Listed below are T cell receptor beta chains from one sample, sequenced in a study of cytomegalovirus exposure and HLA in healthy donors. This table comes from immunoSEQ multiplex PCR, and its TCRdb copy is limited to in-frame clones, with some not included. The table records around 230,000 clones, more than 75% of them present only once. Sequenced input: PBMCs. The source of these receptors is a man in his forties or fifties in good health and CMV-seropositive. Both conserved end residues are part of each CDR3. A D gene is named only where the DNA matches it firmly. A row's size may be missing; if present it is once, few, many or a size class.

clone size: -
D gene: TRBD2
J gene: TRBJ2-3
V gene: TRBV5-4
CDR3 DNA: TGTGCCAGCAGTATGGGACTAGCGGGCACAGATACGCAGTATTTT
CDR3 protein: CASSMGLAGTDTQYF

clone size: -
D gene: TRBD1
J gene: TRBJ1-2
V gene: TRBV25-1
CDR3 DNA: TGTGCCAGCAGTGAATTAATCGGGACAGGGGATCCTGGCTACACCTTC
CDR3 protein: CASSELIGTGDPGYTF

clone size: once
D gene: -
J gene: TRBJ2-3
V gene: TRBV7-6
CDR3 DNA: TGTGCCAGCAGCTTAGCGCCGCAAAGGGGAGATACGCAGTATTTT
CDR3 protein: CASSLAPQRGDTQYF

clone size: -
D gene: -
J gene: TRBJ2-1
V gene: TRBV30
CDR3 DNA: TGTGCCTGGAATCGGGTGTACAATGAGCAGTTCTTC
CDR3 protein: CAWNRVYNEQFF

clone size: once
D gene: -
J gene: TRBJ1-1
V gene: TRBV9
CDR3 DNA: TGTGCCAGCAGCGTAGAGTTCGCGGATGAAGCTTTCTTT
CDR3 protein: CASSVEFADEAFF

clone size: -
D gene: -
J gene: TRBJ1-5
V gene: TRBV2
CDR3 DNA: TGTGCCAGCAGTGAGGTCTCAGGGAGCAATCAGCCCCAGCATTTT
CDR3 protein: CASSEVSGSNQPQHF

clone size: few
D gene: TRBD1
J gene: TRBJ1-2
V gene: TRBV30
CDR3 DNA: TGTGCCTGGACGAGGACAGGGTATGGCTACACCTTC
CDR3 protein: CAWTRTGYGYTF

clone size: -
D gene: TRBD2
J gene: TRBJ2-3
V gene: TRBV27
CDR3 DNA: TGTGCCAGCAGTTTGGGGACTACACTTGGGGATACGCAGTATTTT
CDR3 protein: CASSLGTTLGDTQYF

clone size: -
D gene: -
J gene: TRBJ1-5
V gene: TRBV4-1
CDR3 DNA: TGCGCCAGCAGCCAAGGGGGGGGTTGGGGTCAGCCCCAGCATTTT
CDR3 protein: CASSQGGGWGQPQHF

clone size: few
D gene: -
J gene: TRBJ2-2
V gene: TRBV11-2
CDR3 DNA: TGTGCCAGCAGCTTATTGGGAGGGGGGACCGGGGAGCTGTTTTTT
CDR3 protein: CASSLLGGGTGELFF

clone size: once
D gene: TRBD1
J gene: TRBJ1-3
V gene: TRBV30
CDR3 DNA: TGTGCCTGGAGCGGCGCGACAGGGTCTGAAAACACCATATATTTT
CDR3 protein: CAWSGATGSENTIYF

clone size: -
D gene: -
J gene: TRBJ2-3
V gene: TRBV5-1
CDR3 DNA: TGCGCCAGCAGCCCGTGGGGCGCGGATACGCAGTATTTT
CDR3 protein: CASSPWGADTQYF

clone size: -
D gene: TRBD1
J gene: TRBJ2-5
V gene: TRBV6-1
CDR3 DNA: TGTGCCAGCAGTGACCGACAGGGGGGATCGGAGACCCAGTACTTC
CDR3 protein: CASSDRQGGSETQYF